This TCR beta chain originates from a study of OX40 agonist ivuxolimab in advanced cancers. At the level of the study: Patients received intravenous ivuxolimab every 2 weeks at 0.01 to 10 mg/kg. Patients assigned to dose escalation were diagnosed with hepatocellular carcinoma, melanoma, renal cell or head and neck cancer.

To note about this clone: Its antigen remains unidentified.

V dropped 1 base and J dropped 1 base, with 7 bases sitting between them. CDR1 LNHNV and CDR2 YYDKDF come from the germline V gene (reference sequence). The CDR3 length is 14 residues. Sampled blood was obtained at baseline, cycle 4 day 1, and cycle 7 day 1. General study findings and limits: In CD8+ T cells, expanded clones were on average more numerous than in CD4+.

This table comes from immunoSEQ multiplex PCR, and its TCRdb copy is limited to in-frame clones, with some not included. This sample carries about 76,000 clones, approximately 88% of them seen once, and the ten largest clones take roughly 0.98%. The TCR sequence derives from an adult with an advanced solid tumor such as melanoma, head and neck, liver or kidney cancer. The V and J genes are TRBV15 and TRBJ2-5; D uncertain. The sequenced sample was CD4+ or CD8+ T cells sorted from blood, obtained in a trial of the OX40 agonist ivuxolimab. Written as DNA, the CDR3 is TGTGCCACCAGCAGAGTAGTGGGCCAAGAGACCCAGTACTTC. Protein product: CATSRVVGQETQYF.